This is a list of T cell receptor beta chains from one sample in a study of CD8 T cells in Susac syndrome. Via MiXCR, TCRdb re-called the immunoSEQ multiplex PCR reads, giving one row per CDR3 protein. The data hold about 210,000 distinct CDR3 sequences, with about 94% observed a single time. Material: CD4+ T cells from PBMCs. These receptors were collected from a human donor in good health. Each CDR3 is given with its conserved first and last residue. Fields, in order: clone size, J gene, D gene, V gene, CDR3 DNA, CDR3 protein. A D gene is named only where the DNA matches it firmly. Clone size is not always given. Where it is, it says once, few, many or a class for expanded clones.

few | TRBJ1-2 | TRBD1 | TRBV3-1 | TGTGCCAGCAGCCTTGGACAGGGGCTCTATGGCTACACCTTC | CASSLGQGLYGYTF
. | TRBJ2-1 | TRBD2 | TRBV7-3 | TGTGCCAGCAGCTCTAGGACTAGCGGCTACAATGAGCAGTTCTTC | CASSSRTSGYNEQFF
. | TRBJ2-7 | . | TRBV29-1 | TGCAGCGTGAAAAGGGGAGGTTCCTACGAGCAGTACTTC | CSVKRGGSYEQYF
. | TRBJ2-3 | TRBD1 | TRBV7-2 | TGTGCCAGCACCCAAGAGGGGGCGCGGACAGATACGCAGTATTTT | CASTQEGARTDTQYF
. | TRBJ2-2 | TRBD2 | TRBV7-8 | TGTGCCAGCACCCGCGAGCGGGGGAACACCGGGGAGCTGTTTTTT | CASTRERGNTGELFF
. | TRBJ2-3 | TRBD2 | TRBV20-1 | TGCAGTGCTAAGAGCGGGGGCCTTAGCACAGATACGCAGTATTTT | CSAKSGGLSTDTQYF
. | TRBJ1-5 | . | TRBV20-1 | TGCAGTGCTAGGGGGACCCACAATCAGCCCCAGCATTTT | CSARGTHNQPQHF
. | TRBJ2-1 | TRBD2 | TRBV27 | TGTGCCAGCAGCCTACCGGGACTAGCGGGGAATGAGCAGTTCTTC | CASSLPGLAGNEQFF
. | TRBJ1-5 | . | TRBV19 | TGTGCCAGTATGAGGAATTGGGGGGAGAATCAGCCCCAGCATTTT | CASMRNWGENQPQHF
. | TRBJ2-2 | . | TRBV10-3 | TGTGCCATCAGTGGACTTGTGACCGGGGTGGCCGGGGAGCTGTTTTTT | CAISGLVTGVAGELFF
. | TRBJ2-2 | . | TRBV12-3/TRBV12-4 | TGTGCCAGCAGTTTGGTTTTGCAGTATTACACCGGGGAGCTGTTTTTT | CASSLVLQYYTGELFF
. | TRBJ1-4 | . | TRBV6-5 | TGTGCCAGCAGTTGGGGGCGCGTGGGTGAAAAACTGTTTTTT | CASSWGRVGEKLFF
. | TRBJ1-4 | . | TRBV12-3/TRBV12-4 | TGTGCCAGCACCGAGGCAGGGGTAGAAAAACTGTTTTTT | CASTEAGVEKLFF
. | TRBJ2-5 | . | TRBV5-4 | TGTGCCAGCAGCCCCACCGGCCCATCATGGGGAGAGACCCAGTACTTC | CASSPTGPSWGETQYF
once | TRBJ2-5 | . | TRBV5-1 | TGCGCCAGCAGCCGTACGGGGGCCCGGCAAGAGACCCAGTACTTC | CASSRTGARQETQYF